This entry features one TCR beta chain sequence. Its matching antigen is unknown. The assay was immunoSEQ multiplex PCR, and TCRdb's table has in-frame clones only and misses some. The profile shows 49,000 or so clones, just over 85% of them singletons. Regarding time point: pretreatment peripheral blood. This entry is derived from a study of PD-L1 blockade in urothelial cancer. The study, taken as a whole, reports: At the 3-week point, tumor-associated blood clones expanded more in durable-benefit patients.

Germline loops: CDR1 SGHRS, CDR2 YFSETQ. Unmatched junction bases numbered 16, after V lost 3 bases and J lost 0 bases. The CDR3 runs 19 residues. Sequenced material: PBMCs, taken around atezolizumab (anti-PD-L1) treatment. This sequence joins TRBV5-1 and TRBJ2-5, with 8 bases matching TRBD1. The clonotype comes from a man aged 55 to 69 with urothelial cancer. The CDR3 here is CASSSRGQGARRYQETQYF. DNA of the CDR3: TGCGCCAGCAGCTCCCGCGGGCAGGGGGCGCGAAGGTACCAAGAGACCCAGTACTTC. Filled out from reference TRBV5-1 and TRBJ2-5, the complete variable domain reads KAGVTQTPRYLIKTRGQQVTLSCSPISGHRSVSWYQQTPGQGLQFLFEYFSETQRNKGNFPGRFSGRQFSNSRSEMNVSTLELGDSALYLCASSSRGQGARRYQETQYFGPGTRLLVL.